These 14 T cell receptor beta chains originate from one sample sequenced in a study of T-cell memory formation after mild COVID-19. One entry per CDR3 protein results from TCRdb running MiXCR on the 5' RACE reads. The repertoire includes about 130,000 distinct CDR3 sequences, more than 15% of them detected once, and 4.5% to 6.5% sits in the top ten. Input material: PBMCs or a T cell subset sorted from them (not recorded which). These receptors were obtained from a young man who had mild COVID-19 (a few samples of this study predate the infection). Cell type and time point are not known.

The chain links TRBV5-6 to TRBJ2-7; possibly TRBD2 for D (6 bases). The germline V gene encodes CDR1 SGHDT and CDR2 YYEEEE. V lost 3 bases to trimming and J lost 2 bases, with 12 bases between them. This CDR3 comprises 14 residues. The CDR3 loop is CASSSTGTAYEQYF. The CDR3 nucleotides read TGTGCCAGCAGCTCCACCGGGACTGCCTACGAGCAGTACTTC.

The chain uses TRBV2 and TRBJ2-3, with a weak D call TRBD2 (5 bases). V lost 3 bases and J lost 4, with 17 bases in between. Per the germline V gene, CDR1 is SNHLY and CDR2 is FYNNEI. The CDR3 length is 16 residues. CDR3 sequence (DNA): TGTGCCAGCAGTGATCGATCGGGGATTGTCTCAGATACGCAGTATTTT. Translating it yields CASSDRSGIVSDTQYF.

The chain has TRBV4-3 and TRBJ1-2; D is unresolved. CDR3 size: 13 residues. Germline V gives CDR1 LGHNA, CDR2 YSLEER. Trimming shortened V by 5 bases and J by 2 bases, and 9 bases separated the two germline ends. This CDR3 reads CASSVAQNYGYTF. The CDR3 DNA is TGCGCCAGCAGCGTTGCACAAAACTATGGCTACACCTTC.

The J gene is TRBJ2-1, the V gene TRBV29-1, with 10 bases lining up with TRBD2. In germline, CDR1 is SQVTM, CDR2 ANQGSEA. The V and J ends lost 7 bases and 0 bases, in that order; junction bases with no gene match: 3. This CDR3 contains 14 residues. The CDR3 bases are TGCAGCGCTTCTAGCGGGAGCTCCTACAATGAGCAGTTCTTC. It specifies CSASSGSSYNEQFF.

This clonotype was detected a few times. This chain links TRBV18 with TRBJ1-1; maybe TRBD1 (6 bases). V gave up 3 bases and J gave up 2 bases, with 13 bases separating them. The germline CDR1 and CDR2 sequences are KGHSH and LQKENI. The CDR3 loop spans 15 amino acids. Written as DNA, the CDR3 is TGTGCCAGCTCACCGTCTCAGGGGAGCAACACTGAAGCTTTCTTT. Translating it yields CASSPSQGSNTEAFF.

DNA of the CDR3: TGCGCCAGCAGCTGGCGGACTAGATCAGATACGCAGTATTTT. Protein: CASSWRTRSDTQYF. This sequence joins TRBV5-1 and TRBJ2-3; TRBD2 aligns across 7 bases. The CDR3 runs 14 residues. V shed 3 bases and J 4 bases; nucleotides not matched to a gene: 5. Per germline, CDR1 SGHRS and CDR2 YFSETQ.

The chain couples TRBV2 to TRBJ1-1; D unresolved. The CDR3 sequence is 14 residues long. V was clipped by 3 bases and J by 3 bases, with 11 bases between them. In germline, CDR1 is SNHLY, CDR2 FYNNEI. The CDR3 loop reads CASSDWQRHTEAFF. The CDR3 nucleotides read TGTGCCAGCAGTGACTGGCAGCGACACACTGAAGCTTTCTTT.

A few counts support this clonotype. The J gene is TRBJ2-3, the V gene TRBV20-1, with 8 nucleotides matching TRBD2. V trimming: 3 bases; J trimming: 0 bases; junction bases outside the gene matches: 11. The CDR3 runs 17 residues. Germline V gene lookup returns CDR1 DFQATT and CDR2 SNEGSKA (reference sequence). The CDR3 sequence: CSASPGGGRPSTDTQYF. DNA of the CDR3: TGCAGTGCTAGTCCCGGCGGGGGGCGGCCTAGCACAGATACGCAGTATTTT.

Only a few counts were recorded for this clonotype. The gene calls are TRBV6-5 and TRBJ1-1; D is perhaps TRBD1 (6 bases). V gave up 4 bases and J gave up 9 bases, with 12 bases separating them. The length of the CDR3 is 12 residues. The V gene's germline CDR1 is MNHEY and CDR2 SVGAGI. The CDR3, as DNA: TGTGCCAGCAGTTCTCGGGGACACAAAGCTTTCTTT. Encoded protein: CASSSRGHKAFF.

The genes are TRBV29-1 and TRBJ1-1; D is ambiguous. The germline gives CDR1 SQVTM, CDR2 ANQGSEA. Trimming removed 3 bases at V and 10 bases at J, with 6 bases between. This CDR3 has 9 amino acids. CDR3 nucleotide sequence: TGCAGCGTTGAGCACGGAGCTTTCTTT. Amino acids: CSVEHGAFF. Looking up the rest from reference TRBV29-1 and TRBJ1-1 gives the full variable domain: SAVISQKPSRDICQRGTSLTIQCQVDSQVTMMFWYRQQPGQSLTLIATANQGSEATYESGFVIDKFPISRPNLTFSTLTVSNMSPEDSSIYLCSVEHGAFFGQGTRLTVV.

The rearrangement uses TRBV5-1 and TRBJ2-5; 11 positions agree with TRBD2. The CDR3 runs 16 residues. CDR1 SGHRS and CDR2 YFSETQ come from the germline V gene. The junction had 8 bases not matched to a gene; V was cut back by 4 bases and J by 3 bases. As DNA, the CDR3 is TGCGCCAGCAGCCAGCTAGCGGGGGGCTACGAAGAGACCCAGTACTTC. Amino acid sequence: CASSQLAGGYEETQYF.

The CDR3 nucleotides read TGTGCCAGCAGCTTAGTTAGCGGGGAGCGGTTAGGTGGTGGTACGCAGTATTTT. This encodes CASSLVSGERLGGGTQYF. The chain uses TRBV7-2 and TRBJ2-3; TRBD2 aligns across 8 bases. Germline CDR1 and CDR2: SGHTA and FQGNSA. The CDR3 has 18 amino acids. Losses at the gene ends were 1 base for V and 8 bases for J; bases not matched to a gene: 17.

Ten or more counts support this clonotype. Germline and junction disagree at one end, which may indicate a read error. Written as DNA, the CDR3 is TGTGCCAGCAGCTTAGCGGGCTATGGCTACACCTTC. This gives the protein CASSLAGYGYTF. J is TRBJ1-2 and V is TRBV12-3 or TRBV12-4; D is unclear. CDR3 length equals 12 residues.

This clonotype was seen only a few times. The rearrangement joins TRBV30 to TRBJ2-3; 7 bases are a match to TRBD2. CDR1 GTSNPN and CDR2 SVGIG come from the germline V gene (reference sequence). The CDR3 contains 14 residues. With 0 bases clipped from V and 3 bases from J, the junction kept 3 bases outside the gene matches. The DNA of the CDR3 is TGTGCCTGGAGTGTAGCCGGGGGGACAGATACGCAGTATTTT. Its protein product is CAWSVAGGTDTQYF.